The 29 T cell receptor beta chains reported below all come from one sample, sequenced in a study of OX40 agonist ivuxolimab in advanced cancers. Produced via immunoSEQ multiplex PCR; TCRdb's table is partial and in-frame only. This sample yields 85,000 to 100,000 clones, of which about 91% are seen a single time; less than 0.4% belongs to the top ten. The specimen comprised CD4+ or CD8+ T cells sorted from blood, sampled in a trial of the OX40 agonist ivuxolimab. These receptors all come from an adult with an advanced solid tumor such as melanoma, head and neck, liver or kidney cancer.

Notes on this clone: The same CDR3 can be traced to other DNA sequences in this sample. V and J are TRBV5-4 and TRBJ2-7, with 12 bases lining up with TRBD2. Germline V gene sequence: CDR1 SGHNT, CDR2 YYREEE (reference sequence). V trimming: 4 bases; J trimming: 4 bases; junction bases outside the gene matches: 6. This CDR3 spans 15 amino acids. In nucleotides, the CDR3 is TGTGCCAGCAGCCCGGGACTAGCGGGTCCTTACGAGCAGTACTTC. Residues: CASSPGLAGPYEQYF. The variable domain in full, completed from reference TRBV5-4 and TRBJ2-7, reads ETGVTQSPTHLIKTRGQQVTLRCSSQSGHNTVSWYQQALGQGPQFIFQYYREEENGRGNFPPRFSGLQFPNYSSELNVNALELDDSALYLCASSPGLAGPYEQYFGPGTRLTVT.

The chain uses TRBV28 and TRBJ2-1; D gene uncertain. The CDR3 consists of 12 residues. The germline V gene encodes CDR1 MDHEN and CDR2 SYDVKM. Between the trimmed V and J ends, which lost 1 base and 8 bases, there was a span of 6 bases. CDR3 DNA: TGTGCCAGCAGTTTATTGAAGGATGAGCAGTTCTTC. This sequence encodes CASSLLKDEQFF.

The chain recombines TRBV5-1 with TRBJ1-3; D possibly corresponds to TRBD1 (5 bases). The V gene's germline CDR1 is SGHRS and CDR2 YFSETQ. The CDR3 covers 14 residues. V was pared by 4 bases and J by 3 bases, with 11 bases between. CDR3 region: CASSAKGVGNTIYF. The CDR3 DNA reads as TGCGCCAGCAGCGCTAAAGGGGTTGGAAACACCATATATTTT.

This chain joins TRBV9 and TRBJ1-2, with a tentative D call TRBD1 (6 bases). The CDR3 runs 17 residues. The V gene lost 4 bases and the J gene lost 7 bases, with 26 bases spanning the gap. CDR1 SGDLS and CDR2 YYNGEE come from the germline V gene. The CDR3 DNA sequence: TGTGCCAGCAGCTTCAGACAGGACAGTTCGACGTCTGGTGGCTACACCTTC. Amino acid sequence: CASSFRQDSSTSGGYTF.

The chain joins TRBV9 to TRBJ2-3, with a tentative D call TRBD2 (5 bases). The CDR3 sequence is 15 residues long. Germline assignment: CDR1 SGDLS and CDR2 YYNGEE. V was pared by 5 bases and J by 0 bases, with 13 bases between. The CDR3 loop reads CASSDGLVSTDTQYF. In nucleotides, the CDR3 is TGTGCCAGCAGTGACGGACTGGTTAGCACAGATACGCAGTATTTT.

V usage is TRBV7-7 and J usage is TRBJ2-7; 10 positions agree with TRBD1. The germline V gene encodes CDR1 SSHAT and CDR2 FNYEAQ (reference sequence). This CDR3 contains 13 residues. Unmatched junction bases numbered 6, after V lost 6 bases and J lost 7 bases. The CDR3 nucleotides read TGTGCCAGCAGTCGGACAGGGGGAGGAGAGCAGTACTTC. It yields the protein CASSRTGGGEQYF.

V is TRBV6-5 and J is TRBJ1-2, with no clear D. V was clipped by 2 bases and J by 7 bases, with 11 bases between them. Germline V CDR1 and CDR2: MNHEY, SVGAGI. The CDR3 is 13 residues long. CDR3 nucleotides: TGTGCCAGCAGTTACGGGTGGCGGAGTGGCTACACCTTC. It is translated as CASSYGWRSGYTF.

The genes are TRBV7-9 and TRBJ2-2; D uncertain. The germline V gene has CDR1 SEHNR and CDR2 FQNEAQ (reference sequence). V lost 2 bases, J lost 5 bases, and 6 bases lay in between. CDR3 size: 13 residues. The CDR3 reads CASSLQGTGELFF. The DNA for the CDR3 is TGTGCCAGCAGCTTACAAGGGACCGGGGAGCTGTTTTTT. Looking up the rest from reference TRBV7-9 and TRBJ2-2 gives the full variable domain: DTGVSQNPRHKITKRGQNVTFRCDPISEHNRLYWYRQTLGQGPEFLTYFQNEAQLEKSRLLSDRFSAERPKGSFSTLEIQRTEQGDSAMYLCASSLQGTGELFFGEGSRLTVL.

Concerning this clone: An end of the junction differs from the germline gene, which may be a read error. CDR3 DNA: TGTGCCAGCAGTTTAGAGAGTTGGGAAACGCAGTATTTT. Translated: CASSLESWETQYF. The rearrangement uses TRBV7-2 and TRBJ2-3; D not certain. Germline-derived CDR1 and CDR2 are SGHTA and FQGNSA. This CDR3 is 13 amino acids long.

This clone was picked up a small number of times. The genes are TRBV11-2 and TRBJ2-5, with D unresolved. The CDR3 covers 12 residues. V was trimmed by 5 bases and J by 5 bases, leaving 9 bases between them. CDR1 SGHAT and CDR2 FQNNGV come from the germline V gene. Written as DNA, the CDR3 is TGTGCCAGCAGCCCTAGTGGGGAGACCCAGTACTTC. Translated: CASSPSGETQYF.

The chain employs TRBV5-1 and TRBJ2-3; 7 nucleotides match TRBD1. The CDR3 length is 15 residues. J lost 2 bases, V lost 1 base, and 4 bases had no gene match. Per the germline V gene, CDR1 is SGHRS and CDR2 is YFSETQ. CDR3 loop: CASSLLQGYTDTQYF. Here the CDR3 DNA reads TGCGCCAGCAGCTTGCTACAGGGGTACACAGATACGCAGTATTTT.

The rearrangement joins TRBV7-7 to TRBJ2-5; no definite D call. V lost 0 bases and J 1 base, leaving 6 bases between the germline ends. CDR1 SSHAT and CDR2 FNYEAQ come from the germline V gene (reference sequence). The CDR3 sequence is 14 residues long. CDR3 sequence: CASSLAGFQETQYF. The DNA for the CDR3 is TGTGCCAGCAGCTTAGCAGGGTTCCAAGAGACCCAGTACTTC.

This chain uses TRBV4-1 with TRBJ2-2; a weak D match, TRBD2 (6 bases). CDR3 length: 16 residues. Trimming took off 5 bases at V and 7 bases at J, with 20 bases between the two ends. Germline V CDR1 and CDR2: MGHRA, YSYEKL. The CDR3 bases are TGCGCCAGCAGCGTACAAGATCTGGCGGGAATCGGGGAGCTGTTTTTT. Encoded protein: CASSVQDLAGIGELFF.

The V and J genes are TRBV5-6 and TRBJ2-3; D is perhaps TRBD1 (6 bases). Germline V lookup: CDR1 SGHDT, CDR2 YYEEEE. This CDR3 region has 17 residues. Trimming stripped 1 base from V and 0 bases from J, with 15 bases between. CDR3 sequence (DNA): TGTGCCAGCAGCTTGTTTGGGCCACAGGGCAGCACAGATACGCAGTATTTT. This gives the protein CASSLFGPQGSTDTQYF.

The chain recombines TRBV27 with TRBJ2-6; 7 bases align to TRBD1. This CDR3 has 18 residues. V lost 1 base to trimming and J lost 0 bases; unmatched junction nucleotides: 6. Germline V gene data show CDR1 as MNHEY and CDR2 as SMNVEV (reference sequence). CDR3 residues: CASSLFAGGTSGANVLTF. CDR3 coding DNA: TGTGCCAGCAGTTTATTTGCAGGGGGTACCTCTGGGGCCAACGTCCTGACTTTC.

In nucleotides, the CDR3 is TGTGCCATCAGTGAACTAGCGGGAGGGCCTGGTGTGCAGTTCTTC. This codes for CAISELAGGPGVQFF. The chain couples TRBV10-3 to TRBJ2-1; 13 nucleotides line up with TRBD2. Germline lookup yields CDR1 ENHRY and CDR2 SYGVKD. With 3 bases clipped from V and 12 bases from J, the junction kept 8 bases outside the gene matches. CDR3 size: 15 residues.

The chain carries TRBV28 and TRBJ2-3; 9 bases fit TRBD2. The junction had 9 bases not matched to a gene; V was cut back by 6 bases and J by 5 bases. Germline CDR1 MDHEN, CDR2 SYDVKM. The CDR3 loop spans 15 amino acids. The CDR3 spells CASSYSGRGQDTQYF. For the CDR3, the DNA is TGTGCCAGCAGCTATAGCGGGAGAGGGCAAGATACGCAGTATTTT. Looking up the rest from reference TRBV28 and TRBJ2-3 gives the full variable domain: DVKVTQSSRYLVKRTGEKVFLECVQDMDHENMFWYRQDPGLGLRLIYFSYDVKMKEKGDIPEGYSVSREKKERFSLILESASTNQTSMYLCASSYSGRGQDTQYFGPGTRLTVL.

The chain employs TRBV7-6 and TRBJ2-1; 12 bases align to TRBD2. The length of the CDR3 is 15 residues. The germline V gene has CDR1 SGHVS and CDR2 FNYEAQ. With V trimmed by 4 bases and J by 4 bases, 2 bases remained unmatched. The CDR3 DNA reads as TGTGCCAGCAGCTCTGGACTAGCGGGATACAATGAGCAGTTCTTC. Protein sequence: CASSSGLAGYNEQFF.

The rearrangement joins TRBV29-1 to TRBJ2-1; TRBD2 aligns across 8 bases. Germline-derived CDR1 and CDR2 are SQVTM and ANQGSEA. The CDR3 totals 15 residues. V shed 4 bases, J shed 3 bases, and the junction held 8 bases outside the gene matches. This CDR3 is CSVGFTAGDYNEQFF. The CDR3 DNA reads TGCAGCGTTGGGTTTACAGCGGGGGACTACAATGAGCAGTTCTTC.

The chain is built from TRBV27 and TRBJ1-6, with D uncertain. This CDR3 comprises 12 residues. CDR1 MNHEY and CDR2 SMNVEV come from the germline V gene (reference sequence). Trimming removed 11 bases at V and 5 bases at J, with 10 bases between. Written as DNA, the CDR3 is TGTGCCTCCAGCGGGGATAATTCACCCCTCCACTTT. This codes for CASSGDNSPLHF.

Here the CDR3 reads CASSLDRLGDTQYF. The CDR3 nucleotides are TGTGCCAGCAGCTTGGACAGGTTGGGAGATACGCAGTATTTT. The genes are TRBV5-6 and TRBJ2-3; tentative D call: TRBD1 (5 bases). V lost 0 bases and J 5 bases, leaving 10 bases between the germline ends. CDR3 length: 14 amino acids. Germline V CDR1 and CDR2: SGHDT, YYEEEE.

This chain connects TRBV4-2 to TRBJ2-2; D could derive from TRBD1 or TRBD2 (5 bases each). This CDR3 comprises 15 residues. CDR1 is LGHNA, CDR2 YNFKEQ, per germline. Trimming left V 1 base short and J 3 bases short, with 9 bases between. The CDR3 bases are TGTGCCAGCAGCCAAGGGAGGACACACACCGGGGAGCTGTTTTTT. It encodes CASSQGRTHTGELFF.

The rearrangement joins TRBV6-5 to TRBJ1-2, with 8 bases aligning to TRBD1. CDR3 size: 13 residues. The ends lost 9 bases at V and 2 bases at J; junction bases unmatched: 5. The V gene's germline CDR1 is MNHEY and CDR2 SVGAGI. This CDR3 is CASTDRANYGYTF. CDR3 sequence (DNA): TGTGCCAGTACGGACAGGGCCAACTATGGCTACACCTTC.

The sample holds one count of this clone. The chain recombines TRBV7-6 with TRBJ2-5; the match to TRBD2 covers 7 bases. The CDR3 loop spans 16 amino acids. Germline CDR1 reads SGHVS; CDR2 reads FNYEAQ. The ends lost 2 bases at V and 2 bases at J; junction bases unmatched: 8. CDR3 DNA sequence: TGTGCCAGCAGCTTAAGCACCTTGGGGGGGCAAGAGACCCAGTACTTC. It codes for CASSLSTLGGQETQYF.

The rearrangement uses TRBV7-3 and TRBJ2-3; TRBD2 matches at 11 bases. Germline-derived CDR1 and CDR2 are SGHTA and FQGTGA. The V and J ends lost 3 bases and 6 bases, in that order; junction bases with no gene match: 2. The length of the CDR3 is 14 residues. Written as DNA, the CDR3 is TGTGCCAGCAGCTTTAGCGGGAGGGGGGATACGCAGTATTTT. It is translated as CASSFSGRGDTQYF.

The CDR3, as DNA: TGTGCCAGCAGTTCTGGGGGCCCGAGGGCCAACGTCCTGACTTTC. It translates to CASSSGGPRANVLTF. V and J are TRBV28 and TRBJ2-6; TRBD1 might be the D (6 bases). Trimming pared 4 bases from V and 5 bases from J, leaving 12 bases between. Germline values: CDR1 MDHEN, CDR2 SYDVKM. The CDR3 loop spans 15 amino acids.

The chain employs TRBV4-1 and TRBJ2-5; D remains ambiguous. Germline CDR1 and CDR2: MGHRA and YSYEKL. The CDR3 loop spans 12 amino acids. The V and J ends lost 0 bases and 5 bases respectively, with 4 bases between them. DNA of the CDR3: TGCGCCAGCAGCCAAGATGTGGAGACCCAGTACTTC. Its translation is CASSQDVETQYF.

The V gene is TRBV5-1, the J gene TRBJ1-1; no clear D. CDR1 and CDR2 from the germline V gene are SGHRS and YFSETQ. Between the trimmed V and J ends, which lost 0 bases and 1 base, there was a span of 10 bases. The CDR3 is made up of 15 amino acids. As DNA, the CDR3 is TGCGCCAGCAGCTTGGTTAAAGCATCGAACACTGAAGCTTTCTTT. It encodes CASSLVKASNTEAFF.

In nucleotides, the CDR3 is TGTGCCAGCAGCCCCGGGAGTCCTAGCGGGACTCAAGATACGCAGTATTTT. This translates into CASSPGSPSGTQDTQYF. This chain links TRBV5-4 with TRBJ2-3, with 9 positions matching TRBD2. V lost 4 bases to trimming and J lost 5 bases; unmatched junction nucleotides: 14. CDR1 and CDR2 (germline): SGHNT, YYREEE (reference sequence). CDR3 length equals 17 residues.